This T cell receptor beta chain was recovered during a study of blood T cells in healthy people across ages. Isolation of PBMCs gave at least 7 million cells per sample. The second PCR ran about 6 to 11 cycles with a sample-barcoded 5' primer and J-beta primers. TCRdb fed the 5' RACE reads into MiXCR, producing one record per CDR3 protein. The data show about 800,000 distinct CDR3 sequences, with approximately 25% seen just once and roughly 3.8% held by the top ten. In this sample, this clonotype turned up a few times. These data also formed part of another study, on T cells of mothers and their children.

The TCR comes from a boy aged 10-17 years in good health. Sequences were obtained from blood.

In DNA, the CDR3 is TGTGCCATCAGAGATGGACAGGAATTCTACGAGCAGTACTTC. Translating it yields CAIRDGQEFYEQYF. The gene calls are TRBV10-3 and TRBJ2-1, with TRBD1 identical over 7 bases. The end of the DNA fits TRBJ2-7 better, so the J call may be wrong. Germline CDR1 reads ENHRY; CDR2 reads SYGVKD. CDR3 length: 14 amino acids.